This T cell receptor beta chain was retrieved from a study of blood T cell repertoires in COVID-19. Study at large: Samples came from the United States, Italy and Spain, spanning acute and convalescent COVID-19. The analysed material was cDNA or gDNA that came from T cells, B-cell-depleted T cells, or PBMCs.

TCRdb's table, derived via immunoSEQ multiplex PCR, lists solely in-frame clones and lacks some. This sample has approximately 320,000 clones; over 85% occur once, and the top ten carry 8.5% to 14%. The CDR3 covers 17 residues. The V and J ends lost 4 bases and 0 bases respectively, with 14 bases between them. CDR1 and CDR2 (germline): SGDLS, YYNGEE. The specimen sequenced was peripheral blood. The genes are TRBV9 and TRBJ1-6; no firm D call. This clonotype was obtained from a woman in her twenties or thirties with COVID-19, enrolled during active disease. In DNA form, the CDR3 reads TGTGCCAGCAGCCATCGAGGAGGGAGCTCCTATAATTCACCCCTCCACTTT. It yields the protein CASSHRGGSSYNSPLHF.